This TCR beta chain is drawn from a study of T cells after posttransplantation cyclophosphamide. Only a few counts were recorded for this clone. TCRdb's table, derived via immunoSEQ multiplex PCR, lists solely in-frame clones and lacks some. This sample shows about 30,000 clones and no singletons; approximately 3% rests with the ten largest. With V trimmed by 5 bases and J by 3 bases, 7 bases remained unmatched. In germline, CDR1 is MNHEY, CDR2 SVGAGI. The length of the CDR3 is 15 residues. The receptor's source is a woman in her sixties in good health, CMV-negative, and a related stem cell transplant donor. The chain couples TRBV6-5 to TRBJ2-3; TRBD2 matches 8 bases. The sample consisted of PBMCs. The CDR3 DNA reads TGTGCCAGCAGTCCGGGGGGGAGGTGGACAGATACGCAGTATTTT. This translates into CASSPGGRWTDTQYF.